This T cell receptor (beta chain) originates from a study of early T cells in non-severe SARS-CoV-2 infection. CDR1 is SQVTM and CDR2 is ANQGSEA in the germline V gene. Deletions cut 6 bases from V and 0 bases from J, with 14 bases between. The CDR3 contains 14 residues. TCRdb recomputed calls from the 5' RACE reads with MiXCR, one row per CDR3 protein. Of 100,000 to 130,000 distinct CDR3 sequences listed, roughly 12% are singletons. The origin of this receptor is an adult who was a healthcare worker with PCR-confirmed SARS-CoV-2 infection or an uninfected control (not recorded which). Sequencing was done on a sample of whole blood. The chain couples TRBV29-1 to TRBJ1-1; D is ambiguous. The CDR3 sequence: CSVTGHGVNTEAFF. The CDR3 DNA sequence: TGCAGCGTCACTGGCCACGGAGTGAACACTGAAGCTTTCTTT.